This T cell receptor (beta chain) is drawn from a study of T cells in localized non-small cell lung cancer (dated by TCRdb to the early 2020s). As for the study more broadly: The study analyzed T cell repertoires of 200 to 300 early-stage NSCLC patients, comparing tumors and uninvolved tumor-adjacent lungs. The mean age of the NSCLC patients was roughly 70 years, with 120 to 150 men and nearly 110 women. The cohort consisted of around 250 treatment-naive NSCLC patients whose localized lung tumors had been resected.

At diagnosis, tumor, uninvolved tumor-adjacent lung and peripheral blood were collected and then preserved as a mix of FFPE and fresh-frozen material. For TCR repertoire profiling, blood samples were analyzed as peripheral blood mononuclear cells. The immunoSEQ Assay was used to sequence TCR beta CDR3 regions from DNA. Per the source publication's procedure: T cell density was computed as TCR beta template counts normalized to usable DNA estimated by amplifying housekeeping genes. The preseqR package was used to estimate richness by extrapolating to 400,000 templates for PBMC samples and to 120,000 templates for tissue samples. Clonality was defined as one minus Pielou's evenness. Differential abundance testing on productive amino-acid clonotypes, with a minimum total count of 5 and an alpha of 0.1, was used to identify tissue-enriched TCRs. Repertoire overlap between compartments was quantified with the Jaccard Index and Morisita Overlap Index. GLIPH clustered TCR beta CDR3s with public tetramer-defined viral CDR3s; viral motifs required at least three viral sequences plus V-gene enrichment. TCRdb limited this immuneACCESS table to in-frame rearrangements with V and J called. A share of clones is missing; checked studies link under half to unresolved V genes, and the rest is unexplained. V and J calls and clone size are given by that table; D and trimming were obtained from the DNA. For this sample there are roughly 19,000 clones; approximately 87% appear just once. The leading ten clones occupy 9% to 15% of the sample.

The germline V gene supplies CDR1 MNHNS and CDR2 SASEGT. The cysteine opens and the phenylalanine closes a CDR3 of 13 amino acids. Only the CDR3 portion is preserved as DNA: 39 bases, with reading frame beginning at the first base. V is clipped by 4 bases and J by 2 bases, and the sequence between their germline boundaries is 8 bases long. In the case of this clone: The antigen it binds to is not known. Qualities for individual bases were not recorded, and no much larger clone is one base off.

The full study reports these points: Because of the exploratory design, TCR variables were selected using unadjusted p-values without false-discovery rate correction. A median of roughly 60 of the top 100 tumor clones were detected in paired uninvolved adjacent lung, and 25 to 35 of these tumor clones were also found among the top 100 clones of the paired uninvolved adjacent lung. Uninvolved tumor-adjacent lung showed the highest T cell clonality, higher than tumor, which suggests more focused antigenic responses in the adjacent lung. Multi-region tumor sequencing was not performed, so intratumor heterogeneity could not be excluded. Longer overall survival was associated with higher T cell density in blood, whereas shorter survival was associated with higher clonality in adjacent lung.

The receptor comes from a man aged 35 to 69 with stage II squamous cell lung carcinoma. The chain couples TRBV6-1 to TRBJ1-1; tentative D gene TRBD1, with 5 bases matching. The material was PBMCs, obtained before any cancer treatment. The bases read TGTGCCAGCAGTGCCCAGGGAAACACTGAAGCTTTCTTT. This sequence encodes CASSAQGNTEAFF.